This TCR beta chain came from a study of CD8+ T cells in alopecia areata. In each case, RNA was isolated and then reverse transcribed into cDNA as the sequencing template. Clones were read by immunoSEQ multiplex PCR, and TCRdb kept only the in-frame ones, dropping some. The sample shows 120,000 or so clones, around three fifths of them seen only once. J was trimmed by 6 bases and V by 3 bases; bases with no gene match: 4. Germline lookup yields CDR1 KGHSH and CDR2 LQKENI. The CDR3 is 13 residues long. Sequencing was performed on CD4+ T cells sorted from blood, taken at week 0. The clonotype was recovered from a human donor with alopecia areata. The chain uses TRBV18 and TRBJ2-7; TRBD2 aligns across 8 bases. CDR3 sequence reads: CASSPHGGAEQYF. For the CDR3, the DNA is TGTGCCAGCTCACCGCACGGGGGGGCCGAGCAGTACTTC.